This T cell receptor beta chain is from a study of cytomegalovirus exposure and HLA in healthy donors (dated by TCRdb to 2015 to 2018). About the study as a whole: According to an earlier analysis of several hundred of the donors, 150 million to 200 million T cells yielded approximately 120 million unique TCR beta sequences and about 300 Gb of sequence data. An earlier analysis of fewer than 750 of the donors used high-throughput TCR beta sequencing to judge whether each TCR beta V gene segment behaved as functional or pseudogenic. Because of strong linkage in the cohort, roughly five DR-DQ haplotypes were treated as single units for association and clustering. The T cell repertoires of several hundred subjects were profiled by immunosequencing and related to cytomegalovirus serostatus. A later analysis re-analyzed previously published TCR beta repertoires from 660 or so donors and added high-resolution HLA genotyping to study TCR occurrence patterns. High-throughput TCR immunosequencing, statistical association of individual TCRs with disease status, and machine learning were combined to predict cytomegalovirus infection status. Typing coverage differed by locus: A, B, C, DRB1 and DQB1 were typed in roughly 620-630 donors, DQA1 in approximately 520, DPA1 in over 600, and DPB1 in approximately 450. Around 300 gigabases of sequencing data and approximately 85 million unique TCR sequences were included in an early release covering about 700 HLA-typed donors. A later genetic analysis used genome-wide SNP genotypes for about 60% of the 666 donors, treating that subset as a discovery cohort. The later analysis used no new phenotypic data to find candidate immune exposures, relying instead on TCR beta sequences and their occurrence across donors. All discovery cohort repertoires had been generated using a single sequencing platform. Among the roughly 380 genotyped donors, approximately 81% belonged to the genetic ancestry cluster associated with self-reported Caucasian donors. Donor age, sex, ethnicity and CMV serostatus were compiled together with the repertoire data. Among several hundred genotyped donors of the cohort, an average of around 250,000 unique TCR beta nucleotide sequences was sequenced per donor, of which 15% to 20% were non-productive. HLA typing covered class I and class II loci at four-digit resolution. Along with the roughly 700-subject first cohort, a separate validation cohort of more than 90 different subjects was used. The study aimed to test whether signatures of past pathogen exposure could be identified by cataloging public T cell receptors.

The cohort comprised around 700 healthy bone marrow donors. At the time of sampling, every cohort member was nominally healthy, though immune exposures that went unrecorded were likely present. The donor tested CMV seropositive, placing the donor among the approximately 290 seropositive members of the cohort. Each donor provided a peripheral blood sample, and peripheral blood mononuclear cells were used for TCR beta sequencing. Genomic DNA was extracted from the blood cell samples with the Qiagen DNeasy Blood Extraction Kit. The library was made by the immunoSEQ multiplex PCR assay. A mixture of 60 forward primers for TCR Vbeta segments and 13 reverse primers for TCR Jbeta segments was used in the multiplex PCR. The CDR3 region of rearranged TCR beta genes was amplified from genomic DNA with a multiplex PCR assay. The amplified TCR beta libraries were sequenced on the Illumina HiSeq System as 87-base-pair reads. Per the authors' processing: In a later analysis, approximately 74 million unique TCR beta chains were counted across the 500 to 850 repertoires, and roughly 11 million of these chains were shared by at least two donors. Raw reads were error-corrected and collapsed into unique sequences by a nearest-neighbor algorithm in which closely related sequences were merged to remove PCR and sequencing errors. V, D and J gene segments were assigned by aligning CDR3 sequences to IMGT reference sequences. For a sequence to be retained, a match of at least six nucleotides to both a V gene segment and a J gene segment was required. Rearrangements were classified as productive when the CDR3 lacked stop codons and remained in frame with V and J, and all other rearrangements were classified as non-productive. Following IMGT convention, CDR3 was defined as the stretch from the second conserved V-encoded cysteine to the conserved J-encoded phenylalanine. The earlier analysis of 587 of the donors excluded sequences that lacked an unambiguous match to a single V gene segment. In an earlier analysis of about 590 of the donors, a V segment was called functional when productive rearrangements were above 56.7%, and segregating when the standard deviation between donors exceeded 5%. A statistical classification framework was built for diagnosing cytomegalovirus status from the catalog of TCR beta chain sequences. V and J gene assignment, in a later analysis, came from comparing TCR nucleotide sequences with IMGT/GENE-DB human TR gene sequences. Using the TCRdist pipeline, a later analysis assigned CDR3 sequences along with most-parsimonious VDJ recombination scenarios. A later analysis defined each TCR beta chain by its CDR3 amino acid sequence plus V-gene family, and excluded reads lacking a unique V-gene family. To address suspected cross-contamination and a sequencing artifact, a later analysis removed some 620 highly shared, low-generation-probability nucleotide sequences. In a later analysis, a clonal expansion index was calculated for each public chain from normalized within-repertoire ranks of inferred template counts. In a later analysis, generation probabilities were computed with a VDJ recombination model fitted to out-of-frame rearrangements, and the resulting probabilities were checked against IGoR. In a later analysis, hypergeometric tests were used to score TCR-TCR, TCR-HLA and TCR-CMV co-occurrence, with a repertoire-size bias correction applied to TCR pairs. A later analysis estimated false discovery rates by permuting HLA or CMV assignments 20 times. In a later analysis, co-occurring TCRs were grouped using DBSCAN, and TCRdist sequence similarity was added for clustering within HLA-allele-positive subsets. For co-occurrence clustering, repertoires with fewer than 30,000 or more than 120,000 public chains were excluded, along with a handful of repertoires with anomalous nucleotide sharing. TCRdb's version of the immuneACCESS table is confined to in-frame rearrangements and falls short of the full clone set. An unresolved V gene accounts for under half of the shortfall where checked; the remainder is of unknown origin. The V and J calls and clone size are taken from that table; D and trimming were inferred from the DNA. Across this sample there are some 150,000 clones, with around three quarters seen only once. Of the sample, around 7% is held by the ten largest clones.

In regard to this clone: Its antigen is unknown. No much larger clone exists at a distance of one base, and base qualities are not known.

Study-wide findings and limitations: In vitro tests confirmed that a few of the cytomegalovirus-associated TCR beta chains recognize cytomegalovirus antigens. According to a later analysis, TCR association rates differed among HLA loci, with DRB1 alleles showing the most associated TCRs and HLA-C alleles showing the fewest. A later genetic analysis reported fewer N-insertions in productive TCRs among donors in an Asian-associated ancestry cluster than the 666-donor mean. Only TCR beta chains were sequenced in this cohort, and the absence of alpha or paired-chain data limited detectable features. The 87-base-pair reads could not distinguish some IMGT-functional V segments, including TRBV6-2 and TRBV6-3, so those segments were excluded. A further reported finding was that TCR beta sequences accurately predicted the HLA-A and HLA-B alleles for most subjects in the first cohort. The classifier was reported to diagnose cytomegalovirus status with high specificity and sensitivity in both the original cohort and the validation cohort. In the study, around 160 TCR beta chains were listed as associated with cytomegalovirus. Because HLA typing was unavailable for some donors at each locus, only the typed subset was used in association tests. In a later analysis, several top co-occurrence clusters were reported to appear linked to parvovirus B19, influenza, CMV and Epstein-Barr virus. In a later analysis, HLA-associated TCR beta chains showed more clonal expansion and lower generation probabilities than non-associated chains that were equally common. In a later analysis, most CMV-associated TCR beta chains were found to appear HLA-restricted, with HLA associations seemingly driven largely by CMV exposure. The earlier analysis of approximately 560 of the donors excluded over 15 rarely observed V segments, including chromosome 9 orphons, because counts were too low. While some public TCRs were present in many individuals, most TCR sequences turned up only very rarely across donors. The authors suggested that the approach could potentially be generalized to other disease states and immunological phenotypes. A cluster of highly shared sequence variants was judged likely to be a technical artifact of the sequencing pipeline. Assigning TCR associations to individual alleles was difficult when HLA alleles, especially DR and DQ, strongly co-occurred. The presence/absence analyses assumed that sequencing depth was roughly uniform across donors, and that assumption may not be true. In a later genetic analysis, a missense DCLRE1C variant was associated with V-gene and J-gene trimming of TCR beta chains, and the association was replicated in an independent cohort. Immune exposure information for the cohort was limited to CMV serostatus. Linkage disequilibrium might explain the correlated functional status among segregating V segments, but an unknown experimental factor could not be ruled out. Specific HLA alleles were associated with around 18,000 TCR beta sequences at a false discovery rate of 0.05 in a later analysis. Broadly in line with IMGT annotations, most TCR beta V segments showed up in productive rearrangements about 90% or about 30% of the time in an earlier analysis of 587 of the donors.

Taken from the germline V gene, the CDR1 and CDR2 loops are SGHTA and FQGNSA. There are 15 amino acids in the CDR3, from cysteine to phenylalanine inclusive. Only CDR3 DNA remains: 45 bases, in frame from the first base. Cut back by 5 bases and 9 bases, the V and J ends lie 17 bases apart. The sample was PBMCs. This clonotype was obtained from a man aged 35 to 55 in good health and CMV-seropositive. The chain uses TRBV7-2 and TRBJ1-6; the D gene cannot be resolved reliably. The DNA is as follows: TGTGCCAGCAGCCCCACCTGGGGAGGTCTTTCACCCCTCCACTTT. Protein translation: CASSPTWGGLSPLHF. Supplemented by the reference TRBV7-2 and TRBJ1-6 proteins around the CDR3, the complete variable domain is GAGVSQSPSNKVTEKGKDVELRCDPISGHTALYWYRQSLGQGLEFLIYFQGNSAPDKSGLPSDRFSAERTGGSVSTLTIQRTQQEDSAVYLCASSPTWGGLSPLHFGNGTRLTVT.